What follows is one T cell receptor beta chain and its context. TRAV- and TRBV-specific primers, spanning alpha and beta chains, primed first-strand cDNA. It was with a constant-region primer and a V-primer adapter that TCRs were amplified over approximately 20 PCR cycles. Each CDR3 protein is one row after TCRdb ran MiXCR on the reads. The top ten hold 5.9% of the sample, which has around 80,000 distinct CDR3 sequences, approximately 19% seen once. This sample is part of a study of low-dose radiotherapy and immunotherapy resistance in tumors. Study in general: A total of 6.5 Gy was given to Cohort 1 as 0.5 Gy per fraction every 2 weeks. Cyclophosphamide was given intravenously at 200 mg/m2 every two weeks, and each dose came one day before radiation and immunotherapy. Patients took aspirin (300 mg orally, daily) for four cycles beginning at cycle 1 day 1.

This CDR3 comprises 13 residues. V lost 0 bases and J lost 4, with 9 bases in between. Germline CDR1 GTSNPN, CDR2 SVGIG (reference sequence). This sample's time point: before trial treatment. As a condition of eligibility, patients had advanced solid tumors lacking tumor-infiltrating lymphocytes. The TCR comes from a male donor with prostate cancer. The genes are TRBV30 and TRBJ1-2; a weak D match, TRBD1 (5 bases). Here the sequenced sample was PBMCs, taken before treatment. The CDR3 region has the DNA TGTGCCTGGAGTGTAGGGGCCGCCTATGGCTACACCTTC. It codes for CAWSVGAAYGYTF.